This T cell receptor (beta chain) is drawn from a study of T cells in women clearing cervical HPV infection. HPV was found by MY09/MY11 PCR and dot-blot genotyping. CDR3 length: 17 amino acids. Germline V lookup: CDR1 SGHRS, CDR2 YFSETQ. V lost 0 bases, J lost 9 bases, and 14 bases stayed unmatched. Clones were read by immunoSEQ multiplex PCR, and TCRdb kept only the in-frame ones, dropping some. Its listing shows around 31,000 clones. Points on this clone: Its target is not known. The read terminates 3 residues before the CDR3 end, so the remaining end is supplied by the germline J gene.

Study-wide results and caveats: Controls had more TRBV6-7 (approximately 0.15%) than cases (approximately 0.11%).

The sequenced material came from blood buffy coat. The receptor's source is a woman aged 18 to 75 with a cervical HPV16 infection that either progressed to CIN3+ or cleared (not recorded which). The chain carries TRBV5-1 and TRBJ2-1; 8 positions agree with TRBD1. CDR3 DNA, as far as it was read: TGCGCCAGCAGCTTGGATAGGACAGGGCCCGGAGTTGGTGAG. Protein sequence: CASSLDRTGPGVGE. The entire CDR3 reads CASSLDRTGPGVGEQFF. The full variable domain, in which reference TRBV5-1 and TRBJ2-1 provide the parts outside the CDR3, is KAGVTQTPRYLIKTRGQQVTLSCSPISGHRSVSWYQQTPGQGLQFLFEYFSETQRNKGNFPGRFSGRQFSNSRSEMNVSTLELGDSALYLCASSLDRTGPGVGEQFFGPGTRLTVL.